This TCR beta chain was documented in a study of blood T cell repertoires in COVID-19. The wider study: Collection of acute and convalescent COVID-19 samples took place in the United States, Italy and Spain. From T cells, B-cell-depleted T cells, or PBMCs came the material, which was cDNA or gDNA.

Assay: immunoSEQ multiplex PCR; the TCRdb copy retains only in-frame clones and omits some. Altogether roughly 250,000 clones are present, roughly 83% being singletons, with the ten largest covering around 6.8%. Specimen: peripheral blood. This TCR came from a woman aged 50 to 60 with acute or convalescent COVID-19.

Here the CDR3 reads CASSFQGAAFF. For the CDR3, the DNA is TGTGCCAGCAGTTTCCAGGGGGCGGCTTTCTTT. The chain uses TRBV28 and TRBJ1-1; 8 bases agree with TRBD1. Germline CDR1 is MDHEN and CDR2 is SYDVKM. This CDR3 contains 11 residues. The junction had 2 bases not matched to a gene; V was cut back by 3 bases and J by 11 bases.